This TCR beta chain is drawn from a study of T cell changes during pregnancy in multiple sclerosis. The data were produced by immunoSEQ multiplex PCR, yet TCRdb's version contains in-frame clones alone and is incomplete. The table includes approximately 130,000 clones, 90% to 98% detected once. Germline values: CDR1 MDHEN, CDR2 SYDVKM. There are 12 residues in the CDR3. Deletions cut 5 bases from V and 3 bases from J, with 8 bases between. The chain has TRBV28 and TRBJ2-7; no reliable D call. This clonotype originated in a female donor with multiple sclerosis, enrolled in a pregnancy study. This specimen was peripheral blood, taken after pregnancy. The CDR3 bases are TGTGCCAGCAGTGCCCCCTACTACGAGCAGTACTTC. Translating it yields CASSAPYYEQYF.